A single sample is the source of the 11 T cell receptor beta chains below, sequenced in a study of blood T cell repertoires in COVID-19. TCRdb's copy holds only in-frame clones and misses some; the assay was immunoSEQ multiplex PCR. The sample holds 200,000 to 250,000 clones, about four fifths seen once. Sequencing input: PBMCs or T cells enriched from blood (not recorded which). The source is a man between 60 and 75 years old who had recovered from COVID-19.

In DNA form, the CDR3 reads TGTGCCAGCAGCCGGGACAGGAGCACAGATACGCAGTATTTT. Encoded protein: CASSRDRSTDTQYF. V is TRBV3-1 (or the pseudogene TRBV3-2) and J is TRBJ2-3; 8 positions agree with TRBD1. With 4 bases clipped from V and 0 bases from J, the junction kept 0 bases outside the gene matches. The CDR3 length is 14 residues. Germline CDR1 and CDR2: LGHDT and YNNKEL (reference sequence).

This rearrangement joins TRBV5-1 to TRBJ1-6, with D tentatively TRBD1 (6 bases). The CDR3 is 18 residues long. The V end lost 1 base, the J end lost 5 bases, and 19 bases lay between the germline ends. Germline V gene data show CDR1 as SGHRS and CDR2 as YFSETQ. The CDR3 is CASSLKVSLGQNNSPLHF. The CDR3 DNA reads TGCGCCAGCAGCTTGAAGGTCTCGCTAGGACAGAATAATTCACCCCTCCACTTT.

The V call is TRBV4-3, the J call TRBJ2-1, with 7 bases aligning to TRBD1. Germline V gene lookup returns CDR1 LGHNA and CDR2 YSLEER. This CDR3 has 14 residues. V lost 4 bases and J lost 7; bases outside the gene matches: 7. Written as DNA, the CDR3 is TGCGCCAGCAGCCTGGACAGGTGGGGGAATGAGCAGTTCTTC. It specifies CASSLDRWGNEQFF.

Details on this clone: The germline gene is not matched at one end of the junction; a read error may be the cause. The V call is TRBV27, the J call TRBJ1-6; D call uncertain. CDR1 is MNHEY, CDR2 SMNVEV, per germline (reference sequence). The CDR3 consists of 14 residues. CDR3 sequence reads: CASGFRSRYSPLHF. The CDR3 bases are TGTGCCAGCGGTTTCAGGTCTCGGTACTCACCCCTCCACTTT.

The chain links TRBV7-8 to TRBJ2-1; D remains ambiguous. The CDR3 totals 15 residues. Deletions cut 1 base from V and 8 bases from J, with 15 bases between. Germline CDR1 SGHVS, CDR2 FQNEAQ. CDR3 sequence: CASSLGASQGDEQFF. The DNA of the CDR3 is TGTGCCAGCAGCTTAGGAGCGAGCCAAGGCGATGAGCAGTTCTTC.

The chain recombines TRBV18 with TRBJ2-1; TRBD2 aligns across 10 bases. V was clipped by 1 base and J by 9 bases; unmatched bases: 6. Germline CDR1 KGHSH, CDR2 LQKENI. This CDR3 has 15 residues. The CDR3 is CASSPRASGGSEQFF. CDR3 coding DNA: TGTGCCAGCTCACCACGGGCTAGCGGGGGTAGTGAGCAGTTCTTC.

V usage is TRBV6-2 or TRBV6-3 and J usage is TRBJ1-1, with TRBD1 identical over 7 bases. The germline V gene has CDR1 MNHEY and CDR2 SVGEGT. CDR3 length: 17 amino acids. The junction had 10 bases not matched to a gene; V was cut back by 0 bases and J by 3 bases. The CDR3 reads CASSYSGQPEGYTEAFF. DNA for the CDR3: TGTGCCAGCAGTTACTCGGGACAGCCAGAGGGGTACACTGAAGCTTTCTTT.

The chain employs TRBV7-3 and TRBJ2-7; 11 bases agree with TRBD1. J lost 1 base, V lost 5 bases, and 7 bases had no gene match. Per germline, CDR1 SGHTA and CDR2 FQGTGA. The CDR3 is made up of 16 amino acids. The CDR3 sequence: CASSPTGQGGSYEQYF. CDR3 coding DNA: TGTGCCAGCAGCCCAACGGGACAGGGGGGATCCTACGAGCAGTACTTC.

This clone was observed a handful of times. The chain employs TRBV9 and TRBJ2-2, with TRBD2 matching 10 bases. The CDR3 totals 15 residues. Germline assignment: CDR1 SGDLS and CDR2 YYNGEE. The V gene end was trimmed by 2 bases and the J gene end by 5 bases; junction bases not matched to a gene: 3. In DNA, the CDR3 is TGTGCCAGCAGCGTGACTAGCGGGTTGACCGGGGAGCTGTTTTTT. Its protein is CASSVTSGLTGELFF.

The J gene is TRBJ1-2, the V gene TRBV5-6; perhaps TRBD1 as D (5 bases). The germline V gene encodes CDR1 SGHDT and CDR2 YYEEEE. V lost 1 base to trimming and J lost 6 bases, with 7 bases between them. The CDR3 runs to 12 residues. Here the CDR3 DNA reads TGTGCCAGCAGCTTGTTAGGGGATGGCTACACCTTC. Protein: CASSLLGDGYTF. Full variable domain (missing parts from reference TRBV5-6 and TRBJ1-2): DAGVTQSPTHLIKTRGQQVTLRCSPKSGHDTVSWYQQALGQGPQFIFQYYEEEERQRGNFPDRFSGHQFPNYSSELNVNALLLGDSALYLCASSLLGDGYTFGSGTRLTVV.

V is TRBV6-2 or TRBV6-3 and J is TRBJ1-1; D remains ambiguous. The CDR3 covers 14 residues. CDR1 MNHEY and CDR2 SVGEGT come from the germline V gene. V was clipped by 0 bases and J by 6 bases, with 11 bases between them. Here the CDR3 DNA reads TGTGCCAGCAGTTACTCGGTAGTCCGGTCTGAAGCTTTCTTT. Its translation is CASSYSVVRSEAFF.